The 9 T cell receptor beta chains reported below all come from one sample, sequenced in a study of blood T cells in healthy people across ages. Through a sample-barcoded 5' primer and a J-beta primer mix, a second PCR was run for roughly 7 to 12 cycles. TCRdb passed the 5' RACE reads through MiXCR, listing each CDR3 protein once. Altogether about 2 million distinct CDR3 sequences are present, just under 50% being singletons, with the ten largest covering over 2%. Source material: blood. The receptors derive from a woman in her forties in good health.

Only a few counts were recorded for this clonotype. The J gene is TRBJ2-1, the V gene TRBV2, with 7 bases matching TRBD2. There are 14 residues in the CDR3. Germline-derived CDR1 and CDR2 are SNHLY and FYNNEI. The V segment lost 10 bases and the J segment 2 bases; nucleotides outside the gene matches: 8. CDR3 DNA: TGTGCCAAGTCCGGGAGCGGGGCCTACAATGAGCAGTTCTTC. It translates to CAKSGSGAYNEQFF.

This chain uses TRBV6-2 or TRBV6-3 with TRBJ2-7; D is uncertain. The CDR3 is made up of 12 amino acids. Trimming took off 2 bases at V and 7 bases at J, with 9 bases between the two ends. Per the germline V gene, CDR1 is MNHEY and CDR2 is SVGEGT. The CDR3 bases are TGTGCCAGCAGTTACCCCCCCCGGGAGCAGTACTTC. Amino acids: CASSYPPREQYF.

The chain has TRBV9 and TRBJ2-1; D possibly corresponds to TRBD2 (7 bases). Looked up from germline, CDR1 is SGDLS and CDR2 is YYNGEE. The length of the CDR3 is 15 residues. V gave up 0 bases and J gave up 6 bases, with 13 bases separating them. The CDR3 region has the DNA TGTGCCAGCAGCGTAGTGGGGGGGGCGCCCAATGAGCAGTTCTTC. This sequence encodes CASSVVGGAPNEQFF.

This clonotype occurred a few times. This chain links TRBV7-2 with TRBJ2-4; D may correspond to TRBD1 or TRBD2 (6 bases each). Germline V gene lookup returns CDR1 SGHTA and CDR2 FQGNSA. This CDR3 region has 17 residues. With 0 bases removed from V and 8 bases from J, the gap between germline ends came to 20 bases. The CDR3 protein is CASSLAPSGALQDIQYF. Written as DNA, the CDR3 is TGTGCCAGCAGCTTAGCGCCCTCGGGGGCACTCCAAGACATTCAGTACTTC.

This chain connects TRBV6-5 to TRBJ2-1; 12 nucleotides line up with TRBD2. The J segment lost 14 bases and the V segment lost 5 bases, leaving 13 bases of the junction unmatched. Per germline, CDR1 MNHEY and CDR2 SVGAGI. The CDR3 covers 15 residues. For the CDR3, the DNA is TGTGCCAGCAGTCAAACTAGCGGGGGGACGTCTAGGAAGTTCTTC. This translates into CASSQTSGGTSRKFF.

The chain carries TRBV28 and TRBJ1-2; 8 nucleotides match TRBD1. Germline trimming cut 8 bases from V and 2 bases from J; bases unmatched to any gene: 7. The CDR3 sequence is 14 residues long. From germline, CDR1 is MDHEN and CDR2 SYDVKM. CDR3 sequence reads: CASVKGQANYGYTF. The CDR3 DNA sequence: TGTGCCAGCGTCAAGGGACAGGCCAACTATGGCTACACCTTC.

This clonotype has just a few counts. This chain connects TRBV10-3 to TRBJ2-1; D gene unclear. V was trimmed by 2 bases and J by 9 bases, leaving 8 bases between them. Germline CDR1 ENHRY, CDR2 SYGVKD. This CDR3 region has 12 residues. The CDR3 DNA is TGTGCCATCAGTGAGACTCCAGGTGAGCAGTTCTTC. This codes for CAISETPGEQFF.

The sample holds a few counts of this clonotype. The rearrangement uses TRBV6-1 and TRBJ2-1; 9 bases agree with TRBD1. The CDR3 runs to 17 residues. The V gene's germline CDR1 is MNHNS and CDR2 SASEGT. Trimming removed 5 bases from V and 7 bases from J; junction bases left unmatched: 15. In DNA, the CDR3 is TGTGCCAGCAGTCTTCGCTCGAGCGGGACAGGGAGGAATGAGCAGTTCTTC. Amino acids: CASSLRSSGTGRNEQFF.

The chain carries TRBV11-3 and TRBJ2-7; no clear D gene. The J call may be faulty, since TRBJ2-5 better matches the DNA end. The CDR3 sequence is 13 residues long. Germline loops: CDR1 SGHNT, CDR2 YENEEA. Written as DNA, the CDR3 is TGTGCCAGCAGCTTGTCAGTGGACGGGACCCAGTACTTC. Protein: CASSLSVDGTQYF.